This entry features one T cell receptor (beta chain) sequence. The V gene end was trimmed by 2 bases and the J gene end by 3 bases; junction bases not matched to a gene: 5. CDR1 ENHRY and CDR2 SYGVKD come from the germline V gene. This CDR3 is 16 amino acids long. The data derive from a study of T cell changes during pregnancy in multiple sclerosis. Only in-frame clones appear in the TCRdb table, and some are missing; sequencing was by immunoSEQ multiplex PCR. The data contain roughly 100,000 clones, roughly nine tenths of them singletons. The source is a female donor with multiple sclerosis, enrolled in a pregnancy study. Specimen: peripheral blood, collected after pregnancy. The chain recombines TRBV10-3 with TRBJ2-2; 8 bases are a match to TRBD1. CDR3 sequence: CAISERTGIDTGELFF. The CDR3 coding sequence is TGTGCCATCAGTGAGCGGACAGGGATCGACACCGGGGAGCTGTTTTTT.